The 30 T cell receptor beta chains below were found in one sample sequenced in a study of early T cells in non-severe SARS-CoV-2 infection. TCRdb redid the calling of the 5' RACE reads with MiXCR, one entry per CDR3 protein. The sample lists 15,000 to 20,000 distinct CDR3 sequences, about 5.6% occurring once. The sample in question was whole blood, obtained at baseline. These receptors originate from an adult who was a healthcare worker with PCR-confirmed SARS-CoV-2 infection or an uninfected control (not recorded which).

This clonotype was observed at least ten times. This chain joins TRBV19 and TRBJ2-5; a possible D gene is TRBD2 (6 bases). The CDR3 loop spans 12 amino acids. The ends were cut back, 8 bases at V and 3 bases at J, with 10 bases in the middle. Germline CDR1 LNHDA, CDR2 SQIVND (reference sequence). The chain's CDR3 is CASGRTEETQYF. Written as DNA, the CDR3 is TGTGCCAGTGGGAGGACGGAAGAGACCCAGTACTTC.

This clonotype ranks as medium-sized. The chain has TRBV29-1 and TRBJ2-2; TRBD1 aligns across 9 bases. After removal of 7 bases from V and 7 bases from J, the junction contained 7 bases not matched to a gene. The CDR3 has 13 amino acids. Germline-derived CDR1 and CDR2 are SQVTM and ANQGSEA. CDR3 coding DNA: TGCAGCGCCACGGACAGGGGCCACGGGGAGCTGTTTTTT. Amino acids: CSATDRGHGELFF.

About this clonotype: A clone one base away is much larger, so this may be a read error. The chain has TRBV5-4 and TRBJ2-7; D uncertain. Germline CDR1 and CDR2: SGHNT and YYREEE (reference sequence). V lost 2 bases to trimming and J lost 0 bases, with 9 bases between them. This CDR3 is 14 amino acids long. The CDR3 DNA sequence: TGTGCCAGCAGCTTCGACCGAATCTCCTACGAGCAGTACTTC. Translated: CASSFDRISYEQYF.

CDR3 nucleotides: TGCAGCGCGGACAGGGGGCGACGGACTGAAGCTTTCTTT. This sequence encodes CSADRGRRTEAFF. This chain uses TRBV29-1 with TRBJ1-1; 11 nucleotides align to TRBD1. Germline CDR1 reads SQVTM; CDR2 reads ANQGSEA. V lost 7 bases to trimming and J lost 5 bases; unmatched junction nucleotides: 6. The CDR3 length is 13 residues.

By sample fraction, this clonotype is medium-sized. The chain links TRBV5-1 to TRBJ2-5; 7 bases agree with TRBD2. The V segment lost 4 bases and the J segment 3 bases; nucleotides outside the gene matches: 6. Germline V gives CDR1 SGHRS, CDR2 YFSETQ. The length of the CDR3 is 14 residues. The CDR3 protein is CASSPRTRKETQYF. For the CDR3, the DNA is TGCGCCAGCAGCCCCCGGACTAGAAAAGAGACCCAGTACTTC. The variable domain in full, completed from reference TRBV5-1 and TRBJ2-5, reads KAGVTQTPRYLIKTRGQQVTLSCSPISGHRSVSWYQQTPGQGLQFLFEYFSETQRNKGNFPGRFSGRQFSNSRSEMNVSTLELGDSALYLCASSPRTRKETQYFGPGTRLLVL.

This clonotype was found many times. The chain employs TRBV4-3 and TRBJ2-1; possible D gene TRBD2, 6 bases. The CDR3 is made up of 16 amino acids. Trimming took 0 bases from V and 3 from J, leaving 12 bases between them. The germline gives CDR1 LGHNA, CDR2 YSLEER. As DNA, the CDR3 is TGCGCCAGCAGCCAAGATCGGAGCGGGTTCTACAATGAGCAGTTCTTC. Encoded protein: CASSQDRSGFYNEQFF.

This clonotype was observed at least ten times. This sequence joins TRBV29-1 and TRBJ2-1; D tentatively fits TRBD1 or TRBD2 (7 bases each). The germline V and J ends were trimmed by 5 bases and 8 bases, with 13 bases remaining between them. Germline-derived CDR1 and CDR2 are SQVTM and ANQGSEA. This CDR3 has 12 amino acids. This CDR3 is CSVIQGRDEQFF. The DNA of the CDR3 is TGCAGCGTTATACAGGGGAGGGATGAGCAGTTCTTC.

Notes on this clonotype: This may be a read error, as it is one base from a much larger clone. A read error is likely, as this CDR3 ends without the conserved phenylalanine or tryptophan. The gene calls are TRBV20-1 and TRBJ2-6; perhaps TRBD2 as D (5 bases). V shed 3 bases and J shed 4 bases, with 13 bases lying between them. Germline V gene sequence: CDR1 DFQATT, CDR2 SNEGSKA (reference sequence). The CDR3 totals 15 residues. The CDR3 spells CSARIAGRGANVLTL. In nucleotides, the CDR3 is TGCAGTGCTAGGATCGCTGGGAGAGGGGCCAACGTCCTGACTTTG.

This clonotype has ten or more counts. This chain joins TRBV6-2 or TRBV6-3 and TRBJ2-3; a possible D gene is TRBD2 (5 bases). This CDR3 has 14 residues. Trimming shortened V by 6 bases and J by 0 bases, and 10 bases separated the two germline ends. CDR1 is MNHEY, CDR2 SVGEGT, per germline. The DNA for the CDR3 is TGTGCCAGCAGGCGGGCCTCTAGCACAGATACGCAGTATTTT. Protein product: CASRRASSTDTQYF.

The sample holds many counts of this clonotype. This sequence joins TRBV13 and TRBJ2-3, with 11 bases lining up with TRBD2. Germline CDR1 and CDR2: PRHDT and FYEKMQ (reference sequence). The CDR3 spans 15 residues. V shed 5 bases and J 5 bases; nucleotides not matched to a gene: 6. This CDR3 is CASSPLAGGIDTQYF. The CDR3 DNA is TGTGCCAGCAGCCCCCTAGCGGGGGGAATAGATACGCAGTATTTT.

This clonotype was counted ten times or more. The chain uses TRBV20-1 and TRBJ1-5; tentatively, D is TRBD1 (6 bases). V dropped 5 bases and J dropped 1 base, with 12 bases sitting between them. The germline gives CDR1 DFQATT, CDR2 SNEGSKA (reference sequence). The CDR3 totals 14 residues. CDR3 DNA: TGCAGTGCTTCCCGGGGGCAAAGCAATCAGCCCCAGCATTTT. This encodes CSASRGQSNQPQHF.

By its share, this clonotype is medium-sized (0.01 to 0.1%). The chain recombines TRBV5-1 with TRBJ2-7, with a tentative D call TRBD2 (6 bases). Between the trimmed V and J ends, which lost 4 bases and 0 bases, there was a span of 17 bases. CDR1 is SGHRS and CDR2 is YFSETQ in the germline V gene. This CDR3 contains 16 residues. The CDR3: CASSRDGGDTSYEQYF. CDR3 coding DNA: TGCGCCAGCAGCCGTGACGGGGGAGATACCTCCTACGAGCAGTACTTC.

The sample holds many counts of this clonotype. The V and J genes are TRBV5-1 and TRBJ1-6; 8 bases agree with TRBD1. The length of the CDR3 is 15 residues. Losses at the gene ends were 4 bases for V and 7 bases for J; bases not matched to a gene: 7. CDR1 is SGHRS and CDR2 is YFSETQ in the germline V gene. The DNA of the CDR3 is TGCGCCAGCAGCCAGGGGGGACAGGTGAATTCACCCCTCCACTTT. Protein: CASSQGGQVNSPLHF.

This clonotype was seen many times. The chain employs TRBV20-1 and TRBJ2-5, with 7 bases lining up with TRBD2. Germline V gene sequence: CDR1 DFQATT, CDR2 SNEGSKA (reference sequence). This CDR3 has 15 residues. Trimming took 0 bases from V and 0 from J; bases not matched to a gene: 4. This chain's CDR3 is CSARDRAGYQETQYF. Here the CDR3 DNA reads TGCAGTGCTAGAGATCGAGCGGGGTACCAAGAGACCCAGTACTTC.

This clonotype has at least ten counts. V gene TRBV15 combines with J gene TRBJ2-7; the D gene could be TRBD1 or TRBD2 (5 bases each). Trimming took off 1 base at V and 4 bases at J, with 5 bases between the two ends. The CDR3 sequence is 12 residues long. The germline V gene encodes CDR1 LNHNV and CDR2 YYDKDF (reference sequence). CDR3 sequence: CATSRGGYEQYF. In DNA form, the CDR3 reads TGTGCCACCAGCAGAGGGGGGTACGAGCAGTACTTC.

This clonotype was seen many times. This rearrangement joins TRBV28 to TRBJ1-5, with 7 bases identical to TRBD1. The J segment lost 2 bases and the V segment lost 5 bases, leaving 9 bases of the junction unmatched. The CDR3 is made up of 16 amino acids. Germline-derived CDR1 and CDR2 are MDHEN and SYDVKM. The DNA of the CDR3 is TGTGCCAGCAGTCTCGCACAGGGGAGTGGCAATCAGCCCCAGCATTTT. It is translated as CASSLAQGSGNQPQHF.

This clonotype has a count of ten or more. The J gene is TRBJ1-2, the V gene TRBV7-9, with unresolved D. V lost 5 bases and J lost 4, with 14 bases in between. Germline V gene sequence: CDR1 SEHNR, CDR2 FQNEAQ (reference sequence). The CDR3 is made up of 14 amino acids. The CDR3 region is CASSPGQSTYGYTF. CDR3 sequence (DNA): TGTGCCAGCAGCCCCGGGCAGAGTACCTATGGCTACACCTTC.

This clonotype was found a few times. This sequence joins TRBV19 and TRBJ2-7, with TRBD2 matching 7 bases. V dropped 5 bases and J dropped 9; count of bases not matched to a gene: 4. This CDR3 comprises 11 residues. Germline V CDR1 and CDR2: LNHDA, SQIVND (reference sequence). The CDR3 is CASSSGRAQYF. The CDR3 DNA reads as TGTGCCAGTAGTTCAGGGAGGGCGCAGTACTTC.

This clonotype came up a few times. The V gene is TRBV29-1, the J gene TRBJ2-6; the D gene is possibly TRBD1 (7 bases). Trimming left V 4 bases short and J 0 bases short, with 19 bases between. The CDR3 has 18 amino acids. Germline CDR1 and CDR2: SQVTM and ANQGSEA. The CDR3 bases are TGCAGCGTTGCGCAGTCGGCAGGGGGGTTCTCTGGGGCCAACGTCCTGACTTTC. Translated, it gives CSVAQSAGGFSGANVLTF. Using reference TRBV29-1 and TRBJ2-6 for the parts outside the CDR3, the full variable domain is SAVISQKPSRDICQRGTSLTIQCQVDSQVTMMFWYRQQPGQSLTLIATANQGSEATYESGFVIDKFPISRPNLTFSTLTVSNMSPEDSSIYLCSVAQSAGGFSGANVLTFGAGSRLTVL.

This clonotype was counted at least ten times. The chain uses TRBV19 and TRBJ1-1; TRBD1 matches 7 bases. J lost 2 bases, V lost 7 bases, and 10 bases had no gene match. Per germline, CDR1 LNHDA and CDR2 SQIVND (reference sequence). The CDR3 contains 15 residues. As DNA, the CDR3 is TGTGCCAGTAAACCCGAGGGACAGATTAACACTGAAGCTTTCTTT. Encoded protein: CASKPEGQINTEAFF.

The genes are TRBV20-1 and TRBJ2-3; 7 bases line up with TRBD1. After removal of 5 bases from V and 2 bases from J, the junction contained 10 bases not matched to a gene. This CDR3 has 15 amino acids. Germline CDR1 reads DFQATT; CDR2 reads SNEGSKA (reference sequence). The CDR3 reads CSAGIQGFDTDTQYF. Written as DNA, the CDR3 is TGCAGTGCTGGGATACAGGGGTTTGACACAGATACGCAGTATTTT.

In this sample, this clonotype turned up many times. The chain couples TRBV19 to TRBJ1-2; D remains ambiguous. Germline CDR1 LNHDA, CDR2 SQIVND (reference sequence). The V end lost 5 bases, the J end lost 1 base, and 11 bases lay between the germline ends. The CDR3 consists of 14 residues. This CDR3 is CASSVDGVNYGYTF. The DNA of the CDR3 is TGTGCCAGTAGTGTTGACGGAGTTAACTATGGCTACACCTTC.

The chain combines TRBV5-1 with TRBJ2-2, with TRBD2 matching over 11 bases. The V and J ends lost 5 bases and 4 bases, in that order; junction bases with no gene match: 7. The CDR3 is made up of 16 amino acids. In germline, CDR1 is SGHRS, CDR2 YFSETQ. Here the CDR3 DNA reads TGCGCCAGCAGTAGCGGGGGGGCCGAGGGCACCGGGGAGCTGTTTTTT. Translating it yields CASSSGGAEGTGELFF.

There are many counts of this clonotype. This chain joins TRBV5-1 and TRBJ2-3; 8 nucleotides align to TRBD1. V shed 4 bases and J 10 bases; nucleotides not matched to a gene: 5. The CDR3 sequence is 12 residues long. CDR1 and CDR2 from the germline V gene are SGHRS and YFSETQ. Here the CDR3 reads CASSTGTGAQYF. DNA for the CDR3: TGCGCCAGCAGCACAGGGACAGGAGCGCAGTATTTT.

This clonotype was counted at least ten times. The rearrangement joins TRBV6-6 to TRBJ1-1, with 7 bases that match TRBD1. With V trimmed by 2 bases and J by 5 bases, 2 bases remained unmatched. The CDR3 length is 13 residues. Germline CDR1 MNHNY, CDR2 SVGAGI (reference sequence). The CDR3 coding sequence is TGTGCCAGCAGTTACCCAGGGGGAACTGAAGCTTTCTTT. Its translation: CASSYPGGTEAFF.

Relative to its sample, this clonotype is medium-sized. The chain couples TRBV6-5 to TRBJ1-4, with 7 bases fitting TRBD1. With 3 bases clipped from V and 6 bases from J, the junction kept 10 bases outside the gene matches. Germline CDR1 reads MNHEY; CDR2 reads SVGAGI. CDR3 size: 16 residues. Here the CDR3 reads CASSYTGVGFDEKLFF. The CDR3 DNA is TGTGCCAGCAGTTATACAGGGGTCGGTTTCGATGAAAAACTGTTTTTT.

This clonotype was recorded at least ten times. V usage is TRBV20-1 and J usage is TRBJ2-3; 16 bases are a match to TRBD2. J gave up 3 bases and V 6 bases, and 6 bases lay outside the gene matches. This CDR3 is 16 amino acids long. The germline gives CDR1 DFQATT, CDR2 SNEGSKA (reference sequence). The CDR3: CSAVGLAGGRTDTQYF. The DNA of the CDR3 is TGCAGTGCCGTGGGACTAGCGGGGGGGCGTACAGATACGCAGTATTTT.

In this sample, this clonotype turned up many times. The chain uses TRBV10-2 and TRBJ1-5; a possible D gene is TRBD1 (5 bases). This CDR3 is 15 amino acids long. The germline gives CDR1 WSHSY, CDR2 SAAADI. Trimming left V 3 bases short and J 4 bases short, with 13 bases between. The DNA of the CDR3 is TGCGCCAGCAGTGACGGGGGACTCTCAAATCAGCCCCAGCATTTT. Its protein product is CASSDGGLSNQPQHF.

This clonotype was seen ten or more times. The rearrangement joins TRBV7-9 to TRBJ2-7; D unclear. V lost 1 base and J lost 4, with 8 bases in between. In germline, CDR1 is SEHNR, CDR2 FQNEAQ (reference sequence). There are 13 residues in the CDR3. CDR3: CASSLDQAYEQYF. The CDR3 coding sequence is TGTGCCAGCAGCTTAGATCAGGCATACGAGCAGTACTTC.

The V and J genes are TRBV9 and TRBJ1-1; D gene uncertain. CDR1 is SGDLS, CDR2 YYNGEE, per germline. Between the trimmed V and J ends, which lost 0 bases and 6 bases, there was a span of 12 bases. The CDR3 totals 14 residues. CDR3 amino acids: CASSVATSQAEAFF. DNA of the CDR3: TGTGCCAGCAGCGTAGCTACTAGCCAGGCTGAAGCTTTCTTT.